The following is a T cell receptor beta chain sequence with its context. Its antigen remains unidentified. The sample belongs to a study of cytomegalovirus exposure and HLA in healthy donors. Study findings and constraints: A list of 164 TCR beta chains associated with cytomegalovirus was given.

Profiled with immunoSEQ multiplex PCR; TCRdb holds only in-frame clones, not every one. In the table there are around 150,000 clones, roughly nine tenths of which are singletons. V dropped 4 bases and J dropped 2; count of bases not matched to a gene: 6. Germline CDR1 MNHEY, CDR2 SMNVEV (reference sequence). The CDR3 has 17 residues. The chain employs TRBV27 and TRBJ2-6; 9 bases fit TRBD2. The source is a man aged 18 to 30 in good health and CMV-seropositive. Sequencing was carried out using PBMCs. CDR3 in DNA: TGTGCCAGCAGTTCTAGCGGGATGGCTCCTGGGGCCAACGTCCTGACTTTC. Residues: CASSSSGMAPGANVLTF.